These 3 T cell receptor beta chains came from one sample sequenced in a study of identical twins. TCRdb reprocessed the 5' RACE reads with MiXCR, giving one entry per CDR3 protein. The sample shows over 500,000 distinct CDR3 sequences, 20% to 25% of them seen only once. The data also belong to a second study, concerning T cells expressing NK-cell markers.

What was sequenced was CD4+ T cells sorted from blood. Receptors were obtained from a woman aged 18 to 35 in good health.

This clonotype was counted ten times or more. The chain has TRBV7-2 and TRBJ1-3; D unclear. CDR1 SGHTA and CDR2 FQGNSA come from the germline V gene. V lost 5 bases, J lost 0 bases, and 14 bases lay in between. This CDR3 spans 16 amino acids. The CDR3 spells CASSRQAGRSGNTIYF. CDR3 DNA sequence: TGTGCCAGCAGCCGTCAGGCAGGCCGCTCTGGAAACACCATATATTTT.

This clonotype was counted only a few times. The rearrangement links TRBV20-1 to TRBJ2-3, with D possibly TRBD2 on 5 matching bases. The CDR3 contains 11 residues. CDR1 is DFQATT and CDR2 is SNEGSKA in the germline V gene (reference sequence). Trimming pared 5 bases from V and 14 bases from J, leaving 17 bases between. Written as DNA, the CDR3 is TGCAGTGCTTCCTACTTTACCCGGGGGTATTTT. Its translation is CSASYFTRGYF.

There are a few counts of this clonotype. The V and J genes are TRBV12-3 or TRBV12-4 and TRBJ2-3; perhaps D is TRBD1 or TRBD2 (5 bases each). Deletions cut 8 bases from V and 1 base from J, with 19 bases between. This CDR3 has 16 amino acids. CDR3 nucleotide sequence: TGTGCCAGCGGGCCCCTGAGGGGAGATGGCACAGATACGCAGTATTTT. It is translated as CASGPLRGDGTDTQYF.